These T cell receptor beta chains were read from a single sample in a study of blood T cell repertoires in COVID-19. This table comes from immunoSEQ multiplex PCR, and its TCRdb copy is limited to in-frame clones, with some not included. In the table there are tens of thousands of clones, around 88% of which are singletons. Sequencing was done on a sample of peripheral blood. The receptor source for this set is an older woman with COVID-19, enrolled during active disease. CDR3s include the opening cysteine and the closing phenylalanine or tryptophan. The order of the fields is CDR3 protein, CDR3 DNA, J gene, D gene, V gene, clone size. D genes are given only for firm matches. Clone size is not always given. Where it is, it says once, few, many or a class for expanded clones.

CASIRPGGRTEAFF	TGTGCCAGCATTAGACCAGGGGGCCGTACTGAAGCTTTCTTT	TRBJ1-1	TRBD1	TRBV6-6	-
CASSQTGANTEAFF	TGTGCCAGCAGCCAAACAGGGGCCAACACTGAAGCTTTCTTT	TRBJ1-1	TRBD1	TRBV6-5	-
CAWSARRDAGELFF	TGTGCCTGGAGCGCCCGGAGGGACGCCGGGGAGCTGTTTTTT	TRBJ2-2	-	TRBV30	-
CASSLAPRLPAGELFF	TGTGCCAGCAGCTTAGCGCCCCGTCTACCGGCCGGGGAGCTGTTTTTT	TRBJ2-2	-	TRBV7-9	few
CASSLAGGDTQYF	TGTGCCAGCAGCTTGGCAGGAGGGGATACGCAGTATTTT	TRBJ2-3	-	TRBV5-6	once
CASSDFRSTGELFF	TGCGCCAGCAGTGACTTCCGGAGCACCGGGGAGCTGTTTTTT	TRBJ2-2	-	TRBV10-1	-
CASSSGFNEQFF	TGTGCCAGCAGTTCAGGGTTCAATGAGCAGTTCTTC	TRBJ2-1	-	TRBV2	once
CASSLIGTDTQYF	TGTGCCAGCAGTTTGATCGGGACAGATACGCAGTATTTT	TRBJ2-3	-	TRBV28	-
CASSLGGQASYEQYF	TGTGCCAGCAGCTTAGGGGGACAGGCCTCCTACGAGCAGTACTTC	TRBJ2-7	TRBD1	TRBV7-6	-
CASSPGTAGNTIYF	TGTGCCAGTAGTCCCGGGACAGCTGGAAACACCATATATTTT	TRBJ1-3	TRBD1	TRBV19	-
CASSAWDSDTDTQYF	TGCGCCAGCAGCGCCTGGGACAGCGACACAGATACGCAGTATTTT	TRBJ2-3	TRBD1	TRBV5-1	few
CASSSGLARDTQYF	TGTGCCAGCAGTTCGGGACTAGCGAGAGATACGCAGTATTTT	TRBJ2-3	TRBD2	TRBV6-5	-
CASSLTEDRGGYTF	TGTGCCAGCAGCCTCACGGAGGACAGGGGTGGCTACACCTTC	TRBJ1-2	TRBD1	TRBV25-1	-
CASSIAQGTNYGYTF	TGTGCCAGCAGCATCGCTCAGGGGACTAACTATGGCTACACCTTC	TRBJ1-2	-	TRBV13	-
CSVRQGNQPQHF	TGCAGCGTCCGACAGGGCAATCAGCCCCAGCATTTT	TRBJ1-5	-	TRBV29-1	-
CATARDTGELFF	TGTGCCACAGCCCGGGACACCGGGGAGCTGTTTTTT	TRBJ2-2	-	TRBV10-3	-
CASSPRQGGEKLFF	TGTGCCAGCAGCCCGCGACAGGGTGGGGAAAAACTGTTTTTT	TRBJ1-4	TRBD1	TRBV13	-
CASSLFGETQYF	TGTGCCAGCAGTTTGTTCGGGGAGACCCAGTACTTC	TRBJ2-5	-	TRBV12-3/TRBV12-4	-
CASSEGGVGTQYF	TGCGCCAGCAGTGAGGGGGGGGTTGGTACGCAGTATTTT	TRBJ2-3	TRBD2	TRBV10-2	-
CASSPRQGATNTEAFF	TGTGCCAGCAGCCCCCGACAGGGGGCGACTAACACTGAAGCTTTCTTT	TRBJ1-1	TRBD1	TRBV9	-
CASSPGGNTIYF	TGTGCCAGCAGTCCCGGGGGAAACACCATATATTTT	TRBJ1-3	-	TRBV6-5	-
CASSLQGPGNTIYF	TGTGCCAGCAGCTTACAGGGGCCTGGAAACACCATATATTTT	TRBJ1-3	TRBD1	TRBV5-4	-
CASSVDRANYGYTF	TGTGCCAGCAGCGTGGACAGGGCCAACTATGGCTACACCTTC	TRBJ1-2	TRBD1	TRBV7-9	once
CASSYSGLATTYEQYF	TGTGCCAGCAGTTACTCGGGGTTAGCGACCACCTACGAGCAGTACTTC	TRBJ2-7	-	TRBV6-2/TRBV6-3	few